This T cell receptor beta chain was observed in a study of shared clonotypes between healthy human individuals. About the study: A donor's plate count was three for CD4 naive and three for CD4 memory; CD8 naive had two and CD8 memory one. Broader study findings: The study found lower generation probabilities in non-shared clonotypes than in those shared by all four donors.

The CDR3 loop spans 15 amino acids. The V and J ends lost 6 bases and 3 bases respectively, with 17 bases between them. Germline assignment: CDR1 MNHEY and CDR2 SVGAGI. A word on this clone: The target antigen is unknown.

The authors distributed each subset's genomic DNA evenly over several immunoSEQ plates. Method: immunoSEQ multiplex PCR; TCRdb's copy keeps in-frame clones and lacks some. The table has under 350,000 clones, around 87% seen once. The receptor's source is a man younger than 35 in good health. Specimen: memory CD8+ T cells sorted from blood. Subset described: CD45RO+ cells pooled with CCR7-negative TemRA cells. The chain employs TRBV6-5 and TRBJ1-1, with D uncertain. The CDR3 region has the DNA TGTGCCAGCAGCCCGACAACTCTACTTGACACTGAAGCTTTCTTT. It translates to CASSPTTLLDTEAFF.